This T cell receptor beta chain was observed in a study of T cell responses to AZD1222 COVID-19 vaccine. For this clone: Its antigen is currently unknown.

The CDR3 loop spans 17 amino acids. Germline-derived CDR1 and CDR2 are SGHVS and FNYEAQ. The V and J ends lost 1 base and 0 bases, in that order; junction bases with no gene match: 6. Findings and limits, study-wide: Across spike, vaccine-associated CD4 TCRs were found, dominant at 160-218 and 743-854. Researchers took repertoire samples only after the peak T cell response had come.

TCRdb's copy holds only in-frame clones and misses some; the assay was immunoSEQ multiplex PCR. Here the sample spans around 150,000 clones, approximately 80% being singletons. The clonotype comes from an adult in good health. Sequenced material: peripheral blood, taken on day 0 of AZD1222 vaccination. This sequence joins TRBV7-6 and TRBJ2-3; 8 bases align to TRBD2. The CDR3 nucleotides read TGTGCCAGCAGCTTAGGACTAGCGAGGGTTAGCACAGATACGCAGTATTTT. The encoded protein is CASSLGLARVSTDTQYF.